Reported below is one T cell receptor (beta chain). Germline loops: CDR1 SGDLS, CDR2 YYNGEE. Trimming removed 0 bases at V and 0 bases at J, with 4 bases between. The CDR3 totals 13 residues. Assay: immunoSEQ multiplex PCR; the TCRdb copy retains only in-frame clones and omits some. The sample has about 16,000 clones, about 74% seen once; the top ten hold around 60%. This sample stems from a study of T cell repertoires in MIS-A myocarditis. The clonotype comes from a man aged 18 to 30 with fulminant myocarditis from multisystem inflammatory syndrome in adults (MIS-A) after COVID-19. Source material: left ventricle heart tissue obtained at autopsy. V usage is TRBV9 and J usage is TRBJ2-7; no clear D. CDR3: CASSVGPSYEQYF. The CDR3, as DNA: TGTGCCAGCAGCGTAGGGCCCTCCTACGAGCAGTACTTC.